The 11 T cell receptor beta chains presented below share a single source sample, sequenced in a study of blood T cell repertoires in COVID-19. Libraries were prepared by immunoSEQ multiplex PCR; TCRdb keeps only in-frame clonotypes and omits some of them. The table has approximately 270,000 clones, more than 70% seen once. The sequenced sample was peripheral blood. The receptors come from a woman between 25 and 40 years old with COVID-19, enrolled during active disease.

The V call is TRBV11-2, the J call TRBJ1-1; TRBD1 matches 7 bases. The CDR3 loop spans 16 amino acids. In germline, CDR1 is SGHAT, CDR2 FQNNGV. J lost 5 bases, V lost 8 bases, and 17 bases had no gene match. The CDR3 nucleotides read TGTGCCAGCTCCATCCGAGGGGGCCAAGGGTATACTGAAGCTTTCTTT. Translation: CASSIRGGQGYTEAFF.

CDR3 sequence reads: CASSYKGMNTEAFF. The CDR3 DNA follows: TGTGCCAGCAGTTACAAGGGGATGAACACTGAAGCTTTCTTT. This sequence joins TRBV6-5 and TRBJ1-1; weak D call: TRBD1 (5 bases). Trimming shortened V by 2 bases and J by 0 bases, and 7 bases separated the two germline ends. This CDR3 is built from 14 residues. Germline V gene sequence: CDR1 MNHEY, CDR2 SVGAGI.

The CDR3 DNA follows: TGTGCCAGCAGCTTAAGCGGGACTGCCACCGGGGAGCTGTTTTTT. It is translated as CASSLSGTATGELFF. The chain couples TRBV7-6 to TRBJ2-2; 7 bases match TRBD2. There are 15 residues in the CDR3. Germline assignment: CDR1 SGHVS and CDR2 FNYEAQ. V gave up 2 bases and J gave up 4 bases; unmatched junction bases: 4.

This chain links TRBV27 with TRBJ2-1; 12 bases align to TRBD2. CDR3 length: 20 residues. Per the germline V gene, CDR1 is MNHEY and CDR2 is SMNVEV (reference sequence). The trim removed 3 bases at V and 0 bases at J, leaving 12 bases unmatched. The CDR3 region has the DNA TGTGCCAGCAGTTTTTCCCGACTAGCGGGGGCACTTAGCTCCTACAATGAGCAGTTCTTC. Translating gives CASSFSRLAGALSSYNEQFF.

The chain has TRBV6-2 or TRBV6-3 and TRBJ1-5; D might be TRBD1 (5 bases). The germline V gene has CDR1 MNHEY and CDR2 SVGEGT. The CDR3 loop spans 12 amino acids. Trimming pared 5 bases from V and 11 bases from J, leaving 13 bases between. The CDR3 DNA reads TGTGCCAGCAGTACCAGACAGACAGCCCAGCATTTT. Residues: CASSTRQTAQHF.

This sequence joins TRBV5-1 and TRBJ2-1, with D maybe TRBD2 (7 bases). V gave up 0 bases and J gave up 3 bases, with 16 bases separating them. This CDR3 is 17 amino acids long. Germline V gene lookup returns CDR1 SGHRS and CDR2 YFSETQ. The CDR3 nucleotides are TGCGCCAGCAGCTTGGATTCAGAGGGGGGGTTCTACAATGAGCAGTTCTTC. Translation: CASSLDSEGGFYNEQFF.

The chain links TRBV2 to TRBJ1-4, with D possibly TRBD1 on 5 matching bases. Germline values: CDR1 SNHLY, CDR2 FYNNEI. The length of the CDR3 is 13 residues. Trimming cost V 4 bases and J 5 bases, with 8 bases left between them. CDR3 protein: CASSGPGNEKLFF. CDR3 nucleotide sequence: TGTGCCAGCAGTGGCCCAGGGAATGAAAAACTGTTTTTT.

The chain links TRBV7-9 to TRBJ2-1, with TRBD2 matching over 11 bases. The V segment lost 5 bases and the J segment 5 bases; nucleotides outside the gene matches: 5. The CDR3 extends over 15 amino acids. Per germline, CDR1 SEHNR and CDR2 FQNEAQ (reference sequence). The CDR3 nucleotides are TGTGCCAGCAGCCATAGACTAGCGGGACACAATGAGCAGTTCTTC. It specifies CASSHRLAGHNEQFF.

V and J are TRBV16 and TRBJ1-1; D unclear. Germline V lookup: CDR1 KGHSY, CDR2 FQNENV. Trimming removed 4 bases at V and 9 bases at J, with 9 bases between. The CDR3 is 11 amino acids. The CDR3 DNA reads TGTGCCAGCAGCCCAACAGCCAAAGCTTTCTTT. This gives the protein CASSPTAKAFF.

The chain uses TRBV28 and TRBJ1-5; 9 nucleotides line up with TRBD1. Germline V gives CDR1 MDHEN, CDR2 SYDVKM. The length of the CDR3 is 20 residues. With V trimmed by 5 bases and J by 0 bases, 17 bases remained unmatched. CDR3: CASSPWTGARKGYSNQPQHF. CDR3 coding DNA: TGTGCCAGCAGTCCCTGGACAGGGGCCAGAAAAGGATATAGCAATCAGCCCCAGCATTTT.

The CDR3: CASSGTGPSYSSTDTQYF. The CDR3 DNA reads TGTGCCAGCAGCGGTACAGGGCCCAGTTATTCTAGCACAGATACGCAGTATTTT. The chain combines TRBV9 with TRBJ2-3; tentatively, D is TRBD1 (6 bases). The CDR3 extends over 18 amino acids. The V gene lost 3 bases and the J gene lost 0 bases, with 20 bases spanning the gap. In germline, CDR1 is SGDLS, CDR2 YYNGEE.